This is a list of T cell receptor beta chains from one sample in a study of glioma-infiltrating T cells. TCRdb re-called the multiplex PCR reads with MiXCR, one entry per CDR3 protein. The sample carries 85,000 to 110,000 distinct CDR3 sequences, roughly 30% recorded once. Sequenced material: glioma tissue, nonneoplastic brain tissue, or PBMCs (not recorded which). Receptors originate from a human donor with low-grade glioma or glioblastoma, undergoing nonglioma brain surgery, or in good health (not recorded which). Both conserved end residues are part of each CDR3. Fields, in order: V gene, clone size, D gene, J gene, CDR3 protein, CDR3 DNA. D genes are given only for firm matches. A row's size may be missing; if present it is once, few, many or a size class.

>TRBV18|NA|NA|TRBJ1-1
CASSPPDSMNTEAFF
TGTGCCAGCTCACCTCCGGACAGCATGAACACTGAAGCTTTCTTT
>TRBV5-6|NA|TRBD2|TRBJ2-7
CASSFRGTSGFYEQYF
TGTGCCAGCAGCTTCCGAGGGACTAGCGGATTTTACGAGCAGTACTTC
>TRBV28|many|NA|TRBJ1-5
CASSLFQSNQPQHF
TGTGCCAGCAGTTTATTCCAGAGCAATCAGCCCCAGCATTTT
>TRBV7-2|many|NA|TRBJ1-2
CASSFNSEPLKGYTF
TGTGCCAGCAGCTTCAATAGCGAACCCTTGAAGGGCTACACCTTC
>TRBV6-2/TRBV6-3|NA|NA|TRBJ2-6
CASSNLQGSDRSGANVLTF
TGTGCCAGCAGCAACTTACAGGGTTCGGACCGCTCTGGGGCCAACGTCCTGACTTTC
>TRBV6-1|many|NA|TRBJ1-1
CASSQTGSAEAFF
TGTGCCAGCAGTCAGACAGGAAGCGCTGAAGCTTTCTTT
>TRBV6-1|many|NA|TRBJ1-1
CASSLRGLAFF
TGTGCCAGTTCCCTTCGGGGGCTTGCTTTCTTT
>TRBV7-8|many|NA|TRBJ1-6
CASSLAGVPNSPLHF
TGTGCCAGCAGCTTAGCAGGGGTACCTAATTCACCCCTCCACTTT
>TRBV4-3|NA|NA|TRBJ2-5
CASSQDPGGPGETQYF
TGCGCCAGCAGCCAAGATCCTGGCGGCCCCGGGGAGACCCAGTACTTC
>TRBV20-1|medium-sized|NA|TRBJ2-1
CRAGQNNNEQFF
TGCAGAGCAGGACAGAACAACAATGAGCAGTTCTTC
>TRBV11-2|NA|NA|TRBJ1-3
CASSLYPVGISGNTIYF
TGTGCCAGCAGCTTATATCCGGTAGGGATCTCTGGAAACACCATATATTTT
>TRBV7-2|NA|NA|TRBJ1-3
CASSALPGVSGNTIYF
TGTGCCAGCAGCGCCCTACCAGGAGTCTCTGGAAACACCATATATTTT
>TRBV3-1|many|NA|TRBJ2-3
CASERDSTDTQYF
TGTGCCAGCGAACGGGACAGCACAGATACGCAGTATTTT
>TRBV27|many|TRBD1|TRBJ1-1
CASSSPGTVNTEAFF
TGTGCCAGCAGTTCCCCCGGGACAGTGAACACTGAAGCTTTCTTT
>TRBV18|many|TRBD1|TRBJ2-1
CASSPTGGNEQFF
TGTGCCAGCTCACCGACAGGGGGAAATGAGCAGTTCTTC
>TRBV10-3|NA|NA|TRBJ1-5
CAIKAHPNQPQHF
TGTGCCATCAAAGCACATCCGAATCAGCCCCAGCATTTT
>TRBV25-1|many|NA|TRBJ1-5
CASSEWVGGAQHF
TGTGCCAGCAGTGAATGGGTGGGAGGGGCCCAGCATTTT
>TRBV18|NA|NA|TRBJ2-1
CASSPRRDNEQFF
TGTGCCAGCTCACCTAGGCGGGACAATGAGCAGTTCTTC
>TRBV3-1|NA|TRBD1|TRBJ1-2
CASSFFQMGTGNNYGYTF
TGTGCCAGCAGCTTTTTTCAGATGGGGACAGGGAATAACTATGGCTACACCTTC
>TRBV30|once|NA|TRBJ1-5
CAWSVQGDRPQHF
TGTGCCTGGAGTGTACAGGGCGATCGGCCCCAGCATTTT
>TRBV5-1|NA|NA|TRBJ2-7
CASSLAEFAYEQYF
TGCGCCAGCAGCTTGGCCGAATTTGCCTACGAGCAGTACTTC
>TRBV6-1|many|NA|TRBJ1-5
CASSDTWGQPQHF
TGTGCCAGCAGTGATACCTGGGGTCAGCCCCAGCATTTT
>TRBV28|many|TRBD2|TRBJ2-5
CASSPIWGGDQETQYF
TGTGCCAGCAGCCCTATCTGGGGGGGGGACCAAGAGACCCAGTACTTC
>TRBV7-2|many|NA|TRBJ1-5
CASSSGGSHQPQHF
TGTGCCAGCAGCTCTGGGGGTTCACATCAGCCCCAGCATTTT
>TRBV20-1|NA|TRBD1|TRBJ2-3
CSASGQGAGEQYF
TGCAGTGCTAGTGGACAGGGGGCGGGAGAGCAGTACTTT
>TRBV12-3/TRBV12-4|NA|TRBD2|TRBJ2-1
CASSLSSGTYNEQFF
TGTGCCAGCAGTTTATCTAGCGGGACCTACAATGAGCAGTTCTTC
>TRBV2|many|NA|TRBJ1-5
CASSEQQGGYQPQHF
TGTGCCAGCAGTGAACAGCAGGGAGGGTATCAGCCCCAGCATTTT
>TRBV5-4|few|TRBD2|TRBJ2-1
CASSLGLRAGVDEQFF
TGTGCCAGCAGCTTGGGTTTGCGTGCGGGGGTCGATGAGCAGTTCTTC
>TRBV7-2|many|NA|TRBJ2-3
CASSLGGWDTQYF
TGTGCCAGCAGCTTAGGGGGTTGGGATACGCAGTATTTT
>TRBV28|NA|TRBD2|TRBJ2-3
CASKGFTSGGSTDTQYF
TGTGCCAGCAAGGGTTTCACTAGCGGGGGGAGCACAGATACGCAGTATTTT
>TRBV4-2|medium-sized|NA|TRBJ2-1
CASSQARNDDEQFF
TGTGCCAGCAGCCAAGCCCGGAATGACGATGAGCAGTTCTTC
>TRBV7-8|NA|TRBD2|TRBJ2-3
CASSSETSGTSTDTQYF
TGTGCCAGCAGCTCAGAGACTAGCGGGACTAGCACAGATACGCAGTATTTT
>TRBV7-3|few|NA|TRBJ2-5
CASSFDVGGLETQYF
TGTGCCAGCAGCTTCGACGTGGGGGGGCTTGAGACCCAGTACTTC
>TRBV6-1|many|NA|TRBJ2-7
CASLNGLENEQYF
TGTGCCAGCCTGAACGGCCTTGAGAACGAGCAGTACTTC
>TRBV20-1|few|NA|TRBJ2-4
CSAPRRDLKNIQYF
TGCAGTGCTCCTAGGCGGGACCTCAAAAACATTCAGTACTTC
>TRBV6-1|many|TRBD2|TRBJ2-1
CASSSVLSGGMNEQFF
TGTGCCAGCAGTTCCGTCCTTAGCGGGGGTATGAATGAGCAGTTCTTC
>TRBV27|many|TRBD1|TRBJ2-7
CASSLFGTGLNYEQYF
TGTGCCAGCAGTCTCTTCGGGACAGGGTTAAACTACGAGCAGTACTTC
>TRBV20-1|many|NA|TRBJ2-3
CSVPGQGFRDTQYF
TGCAGTGTACCGGGACAAGGGTTCAGAGATACGCAGTATTTT
>TRBV4-2|many|NA|TRBJ2-7
CASSRGSAYEQYF
TGTGCCAGCAGTCGTGGCAGCGCCTACGAGCAGTACTTC